The rows below give T cell receptor beta chains drawn from one sample of a study of control samples from healthy donors and cancer patients. Repertoires were generated with immunoSEQ multiplex PCR, while TCRdb's copy carries only in-frame clones and drops some. The sample holds about 160,000 clones; around 95% are singletons and the top ten take about 9.3%. The specimen sequenced was blood. These receptors originate from a woman between 35 and 50 years old in good health. Both conserved end residues are part of each CDR3. A D gene is named only where the DNA matches it firmly. Size is stated for part of the rows, as once, few or many counts, or as a class when the clone is expanded.

v_gene	d_gene	abundance	j_gene	CDR3aa	CDR3nt
TRBV6-2/TRBV6-3	NA	NA	TRBJ1-6	CASSYGRGGYNSPLHF	TGTGCCAGCAGTTACGGGCGGGGGGGATATAATTCACCCCTCCACTTT
TRBV5-5	NA	once	TRBJ2-7	CASSPTTYEQYF	TGTGCCAGCAGCCCGACTACCTACGAGCAGTACTTC
TRBV6-2/TRBV6-3	TRBD1	NA	TRBJ2-7	CASSTTGAGYEQYF	TGTGCCAGCAGCACCACAGGGGCTGGATACGAGCAGTACTTC
TRBV7-9	NA	NA	TRBJ2-5	CASSPPGGGETQYF	TGTGCCAGCAGCCCCCCCGGGGGCGGAGAGACCCAGTACTTC
TRBV10-3	NA	once	TRBJ2-5	CAIRPTGLQETQYF	TGTGCCATCAGGCCCACGGGACTGCAAGAGACCCAGTACTTC
TRBV5-8	NA	once	TRBJ1-2	CASSFGGSAGLTTLIYTF	TGTGCCAGCAGCTTCGGAGGATCCGCAGGACTAACCACCCTCATCTACACCTTC
TRBV6-2/TRBV6-3	NA	NA	TRBJ2-6	CASSSPSTGSGANVLTF	TGTGCCAGCAGTTCACCCTCGACAGGCTCTGGGGCCAACGTCCTGACTTTC
TRBV4-3	TRBD2	NA	TRBJ2-7	CASSQGLAGGYEQYF	TGCGCCAGCAGCCAAGGACTAGCGGGAGGCTACGAGCAGTACTTC
TRBV7-2	NA	NA	TRBJ1-1	CASSFIEAFF	TGTGCCAGCAGCTTCATTGAAGCTTTCTTT
TRBV2	NA	NA	TRBJ1-5	CASSEAGGNQPQHF	TGTGCCAGCAGTGAAGCGGGGGGAAATCAGCCCCAGCATTTT
TRBV7-9	NA	NA	TRBJ1-4	CASSLGGANEKLFF	TGTGCCAGCAGCTTGGGGGGCGCTAATGAAAAACTGTTTTTT
TRBV10-3	NA	NA	TRBJ2-2	CAISEGAPNTGELFF	TGTGCCATCAGTGAGGGGGCGCCGAACACCGGGGAGCTGTTTTTT
TRBV9	NA	NA	TRBJ2-7	CASSVVAGSYEQYF	TGTGCCAGCAGCGTAGTTGCGGGGTCCTACGAGCAGTACTTC
TRBV7-3	NA	once	TRBJ2-1	CASSLVSREQFF	TGTGCCAGCAGCCTCGTTTCTCGGGAGCAGTTCTTC
TRBV7-2	NA	NA	TRBJ1-1	CASSPRVNTEAFF	TGTGCCAGCAGCCCCAGGGTGAACACTGAAGCTTTCTTT
TRBV7-2	NA	NA	TRBJ2-5	CASSRAGRSSETQYF	TGTGCCAGCAGCCGGGCGGGGAGGTCCTCGGAGACCCAGTACTTC
TRBV7-2	TRBD2	NA	TRBJ2-7	CASSLVTSGEWEQYF	TGTGCCAGCAGCTTAGTAACTAGCGGGGAGTGGGAGCAGTACTTC
TRBV7-2	NA	once	TRBJ2-7	CASSFSGDWGEQYF	TGTGCCAGCAGCTTTAGCGGAGATTGGGGCGAGCAGTACTTC
TRBV19	NA	NA	TRBJ1-1	CASTKGWNTEAFF	TGTGCCAGTACCAAGGGCTGGAACACTGAAGCTTTCTTT
TRBV7-9	TRBD1	few	TRBJ1-2	CASSSLDRDYGYTF	TGTGCCAGCAGCTCTCTTGACAGGGACTATGGCTACACCTTC
TRBV19	NA	few	TRBJ1-5	CASSYNRDNQPQHF	TGTGCCAGTTCATATAACAGGGACAATCAGCCCCAGCATTTT
TRBV27	TRBD2	NA	TRBJ2-7	CASSLFVPGGEQYF	TGTGCCAGCAGTTTATTTGTGCCGGGGGGCGAGCAGTACTTC
TRBV5-1	TRBD2	NA	TRBJ2-1	CASTTSGRFDNEQFF	TGCGCCAGCACAACTAGCGGGAGGTTCGACAATGAGCAGTTCTTC
TRBV7-2	TRBD2	once	TRBJ2-3	CASSTSGISTDTQYF	TGTGCCAGCAGCACTAGCGGGATTAGCACAGATACGCAGTATTTT
TRBV4-1	NA	NA	TRBJ1-6	CASSQVGQELGSPLHF	TGCGCCAGCAGCCAAGTGGGACAAGAATTAGGGTCACCCCTCCACTTT